The 28 T cell receptor beta chains given below trace back to one sample, sequenced in a study of T cell changes during pregnancy in multiple sclerosis. Assay used: immunoSEQ multiplex PCR; TCRdb lists only in-frame clones, some missing. The table includes about 87,000 clones, 93% detected once. The sample consisted of peripheral blood, taken in the third trimester of pregnancy. Source of these receptors: a female donor in good health, enrolled as a control in a pregnancy study.

V gene TRBV11-2 combines with J gene TRBJ2-7, with a weak D call TRBD1 (5 bases). This CDR3 is 14 amino acids long. CDR1 is SGHAT, CDR2 FQNNGV, per germline. Trimming removed 1 base at V and 2 bases at J, with 9 bases between. The CDR3 DNA reads as TGTGCCAGCAGCTTAGTTAGGGGCACCTACGAGCAGTACTTC. Translating it yields CASSLVRGTYEQYF.

The chain couples TRBV28 to TRBJ2-1; 8 positions agree with TRBD2. The CDR3 is 13 residues long. CDR1 is MDHEN and CDR2 is SYDVKM in the germline V gene. J lost 2 bases, V lost 6 bases, and 0 bases had no gene match. CDR3 sequence: CASRREAYNEQFF. For the CDR3, the DNA is TGTGCCAGCAGGCGGGAGGCCTACAATGAGCAGTTCTTC.

This clone was seen just once. This chain connects TRBV19 to TRBJ1-5; D call uncertain. The CDR3 is 15 residues long. Germline assignment: CDR1 LNHDA and CDR2 SQIVND (reference sequence). V dropped 1 base and J dropped 1 base, with 8 bases sitting between them. CDR3 coding DNA: TGTGCCAGTAGTATAGGCGGTACAAGCAATCAGCCCCAGCATTTT. Translating gives CASSIGGTSNQPQHF.

This chain uses TRBV10-3 with TRBJ2-2; weak D call: TRBD2 (6 bases). The CDR3 runs to 17 residues. Germline V gene lookup returns CDR1 ENHRY and CDR2 SYGVKD. Trimming shortened V by 1 base and J by 6 bases, and 18 bases separated the two germline ends. CDR3 sequence reads: CAISEWDSYRAAGELFF. For the CDR3, the DNA is TGTGCCATCAGTGAGTGGGACTCTTATCGGGCCGCCGGGGAGCTGTTTTTT.

V gene TRBV4-1 combines with J gene TRBJ2-7; 14 positions agree with TRBD2. V lost 0 bases and J lost 2; bases outside the gene matches: 6. CDR1 is MGHRA, CDR2 YSYEKL, per germline. CDR3 length: 18 amino acids. CDR3 protein: CASSQEWGLAGEAYEQYF. CDR3 nucleotides: TGCGCCAGCAGCCAAGAGTGGGGACTAGCGGGAGAGGCCTACGAGCAGTACTTC.

V gene TRBV7-9 combines with J gene TRBJ2-5; possibly TRBD1 for D (7 bases). V was shortened by 2 bases and J by 0 bases, with 10 bases between the two germline ends. The CDR3 totals 15 residues. Germline V lookup: CDR1 SEHNR, CDR2 FQNEAQ (reference sequence). The chain's CDR3 is CASSLTGDYQETQYF. The CDR3 nucleotides are TGTGCCAGCAGCTTAACAGGGGACTACCAAGAGACCCAGTACTTC.

The chain employs TRBV13 and TRBJ1-1; D is perhaps TRBD1 (5 bases). V was shortened by 3 bases and J by 4 bases, with 12 bases between the two germline ends. Germline loops: CDR1 PRHDT, CDR2 FYEKMQ (reference sequence). The CDR3 covers 14 residues. In DNA form, the CDR3 reads TGTGCCAGCAGCTTCGGCCAGGGAGGCACTGAAGCTTTCTTT. This translates into CASSFGQGGTEAFF. The full variable domain, with the rest looked up from reference TRBV13 and TRBJ1-1, is AAGVIQSPRHLIKEKRETATLKCYPIPRHDTVYWYQQGPGQDPQFLISFYEKMQSDKGSIPDRFSAQQFSDYHSELNMSSLELGDSALYFCASSFGQGGTEAFFGQGTRLTVV.

This chain connects TRBV9 to TRBJ2-6; unclear D gene. The CDR3 runs 16 residues. Trimming took 0 bases from V and 1 from J, leaving 8 bases between them. Germline CDR1 reads SGDLS; CDR2 reads YYNGEE. The CDR3: CASSVGPQSGANVLTF. The CDR3 DNA sequence: TGTGCCAGCAGCGTAGGGCCCCAATCTGGGGCCAACGTCCTGACTTTC.

This chain connects TRBV20-1 to TRBJ1-1; D remains unclear. The CDR3 totals 9 residues. Germline values: CDR1 DFQATT, CDR2 SNEGSKA (reference sequence). The CDR3 DNA reads as TGCACCCGAGGCTCCGAAGCTTTCTTT. It codes for CTRGSEAFF.

The V and J genes are TRBV11-2 and TRBJ2-7; TRBD1 aligns across 8 bases. V gave up 1 base and J gave up 4 bases; unmatched junction bases: 6. This CDR3 is built from 15 residues. CDR1 SGHAT and CDR2 FQNNGV come from the germline V gene. CDR3 DNA: TGTGCCAGCAGCTTAGGGACAGGGAGGTGGTACGAGCAGTACTTC. Translating it yields CASSLGTGRWYEQYF.

V is TRBV5-1 and J is TRBJ2-1; 8 nucleotides align to TRBD2. CDR1 is SGHRS and CDR2 is YFSETQ in the germline V gene. With 0 bases clipped from V and 6 bases from J, the junction kept 5 bases outside the gene matches. The CDR3 runs 15 residues. The CDR3 region has the DNA TGCGCCAGCAGCTTGGAATCGGGACTAGTCAATGAGCAGTTCTTC. Translation: CASSLESGLVNEQFF.

This chain connects TRBV28 to TRBJ2-1; 8 bases are a match to TRBD2. Trimming removed 6 bases from V and 8 bases from J; junction bases left unmatched: 9. From germline, CDR1 is MDHEN and CDR2 SYDVKM. The CDR3 spans 14 residues. This chain's CDR3 is CASRSGGVGHEQFF. CDR3 bases: TGTGCCAGCAGATCGGGGGGGGTGGGTCATGAGCAGTTCTTC.

The chain has TRBV19 and TRBJ2-3; 11 positions agree with TRBD1. Losses at the gene ends were 1 base for V and 5 bases for J; bases not matched to a gene: 11. Germline loops: CDR1 LNHDA, CDR2 SQIVND (reference sequence). This CDR3 comprises 18 residues. The CDR3 DNA reads TGTGCCAGTAGTATAGGGACAGGGGGCTCGGGTTACAGAGATACGCAGTATTTT. Translating it yields CASSIGTGGSGYRDTQYF.

The chain carries TRBV11-1 and TRBJ2-1, with TRBD2 identical over 9 bases. Losses at the gene ends were 5 bases for V and 4 bases for J; bases not matched to a gene: 9. Germline CDR1 and CDR2: SGHAT and FQDESV (reference sequence). CDR3 length equals 16 residues. In DNA, the CDR3 is TGTGCCAGCAGCCCTAACCTAGCGGGAACTTACAATGAGCAGTTCTTC. It specifies CASSPNLAGTYNEQFF.

The V gene is TRBV28, the J gene TRBJ2-3; D possibly corresponds to TRBD1 (8 bases). The germline V gene encodes CDR1 MDHEN and CDR2 SYDVKM. The CDR3 length is 16 residues. Trimming left V 6 bases short and J 2 bases short, with 18 bases between. In DNA form, the CDR3 reads TGTGCCAGCAGCGGCAGGGGGCGGGAGACCACAGATACGCAGTATTTT. This gives the protein CASSGRGRETTDTQYF.

The chain is built from TRBV29-1 and TRBJ2-7; D may be TRBD2 (7 bases). The CDR3 runs 15 residues. Germline assignment: CDR1 SQVTM and CDR2 ANQGSEA. Trimming shortened V by 3 bases and J by 2 bases, and 17 bases separated the two germline ends. CDR3 sequence (DNA): TGCAGCGTTGAGGCCTCAGCGGGACAAACCTACGAGCAGTACTTC. Translated: CSVEASAGQTYEQYF.

V gene TRBV4-2 combines with J gene TRBJ2-2; the D gene is possibly TRBD2 (5 bases). CDR3 size: 12 residues. Trimming stripped 4 bases from V and 7 bases from J, with 7 bases between. Looked up from germline, CDR1 is LGHNA and CDR2 is YNFKEQ. The CDR3, as DNA: TGTGCCAGCAGCCCCGGGGTCGGGGAGCTGTTTTTT. It translates to CASSPGVGELFF.

This clone was seen only a few times. The V and J genes are TRBV5-1 and TRBJ1-1, with D tentatively TRBD1 (5 bases). Per germline, CDR1 SGHRS and CDR2 YFSETQ. V lost 4 bases and J lost 0, with 16 bases in between. The CDR3 length is 16 residues. For the CDR3, the DNA is TGCGCCAGCAGCCCAGGGACTACACCCATGAACACTGAAGCTTTCTTT. It is translated as CASSPGTTPMNTEAFF.

The chain carries TRBV6-1 and TRBJ2-3; 8 bases fit TRBD2. J gave up 3 bases and V 6 bases, and 8 bases lay outside the gene matches. The germline gives CDR1 MNHNS, CDR2 SASEGT. This CDR3 has 15 amino acids. CDR3 bases: TGTGCCAGCAGAACCGGGGGGGTGCTTACAGATACGCAGTATTTT. This translates into CASRTGGVLTDTQYF.

The chain recombines TRBV18 with TRBJ2-1; TRBD1 aligns across 7 bases. Germline lookup yields CDR1 KGHSH and CDR2 LQKENI. The V segment lost 4 bases and the J segment 4 bases; nucleotides outside the gene matches: 7. There are 15 residues in the CDR3. Here the CDR3 reads CASSHRDRSYNEQFF. In nucleotides, the CDR3 is TGTGCCAGCTCACACCGGGACAGAAGTTACAATGAGCAGTTCTTC.

The chain is built from TRBV5-1 and TRBJ2-7, with D perhaps TRBD1 (6 bases). Deletions cut 0 bases from V and 3 bases from J, with 22 bases between. Germline assignment: CDR1 SGHRS and CDR2 YFSETQ. CDR3 size: 18 residues. The DNA for the CDR3 is TGCGCCAGCAGCTTGGCCTTTCGCCGGGACACGGGAAACTACGAGCAGTACTTC. It codes for CASSLAFRRDTGNYEQYF.

The gene calls are TRBV7-2 and TRBJ2-1; D may be TRBD1 (5 bases). V was trimmed by 7 bases and J by 3 bases, leaving 10 bases between them. Germline-derived CDR1 and CDR2 are SGHTA and FQGNSA. This CDR3 is built from 13 residues. Here the CDR3 DNA reads TGTGCCAGCACAGACCAGGGCTACAATGAGCAGTTCTTC. It encodes CASTDQGYNEQFF.

The chain links TRBV5-4 to TRBJ2-1; tentatively, D is TRBD1 (6 bases). The CDR3 runs to 15 residues. Looked up from germline, CDR1 is SGHNT and CDR2 is YYREEE (reference sequence). Trimming left V 4 bases short and J 0 bases short, with 11 bases between. The CDR3 nucleotides read TGTGCCAGCAGCCCAACAGGGTTCTCCTACAATGAGCAGTTCTTC. Translation: CASSPTGFSYNEQFF.

This chain links TRBV5-1 with TRBJ1-3, with 9 nucleotides matching TRBD1. Germline values: CDR1 SGHRS, CDR2 YFSETQ. The CDR3 covers 15 residues. V lost 3 bases, J lost 4 bases, and 5 bases stayed unmatched. CDR3 sequence reads: CASSSTGGQGNTIYF. The CDR3, as DNA: TGCGCCAGCAGCTCGACAGGGGGGCAAGGAAACACCATATATTTT.

The chain employs TRBV2 and TRBJ2-3; 11 bases agree with TRBD2. CDR1 SNHLY and CDR2 FYNNEI come from the germline V gene. The CDR3 covers 21 residues. Germline trimming cut 5 bases from V and 3 bases from J; bases unmatched to any gene: 22. The DNA of the CDR3 is TGTGCCAGCAGTATTCGTGGGGCCCAGGTTAGCGGGAGGGCCGAAACAGATACGCAGTATTTT. Amino acids: CASSIRGAQVSGRAETDTQYF.

The V and J genes are TRBV7-8 and TRBJ2-5; TRBD2 aligns across 8 bases. Trimming cost V 5 bases and J 10 bases; bases outside gene matches: 6. The CDR3 loop spans 12 amino acids. CDR1 is SGHVS, CDR2 FQNEAQ, per germline. The CDR3 reads CASSPAGGGQYF. CDR3 in DNA: TGTGCCAGCAGCCCCGCGGGGGGAGGCCAGTACTTC.

This clone showed up just once. The V gene is TRBV5-4, the J gene TRBJ1-4; D unclear. CDR1 is SGHNT, CDR2 YYREEE, per germline (reference sequence). The CDR3 has 13 amino acids. The V end was cut by 4 bases, the J end by 8 bases, with 12 bases between. The CDR3 DNA reads TGTGCCAGCAGCCCGGGTCCCGGGGAAAAACTGTTTTTT. Translating it yields CASSPGPGEKLFF.

This clone was seen a single time. The genes are TRBV5-6 and TRBJ2-1; 7 bases map to TRBD2. The CDR3 is made up of 18 amino acids. V was pared by 0 bases and J by 2 bases, with 11 bases of the junction left unmatched. Per the germline V gene, CDR1 is SGHDT and CDR2 is YYEEEE. In DNA, the CDR3 is TGTGCCAGCAGCTTGGAGGCGGGAGCCTGGATCACCTACAATGAGCAGTTCTTC. It translates to CASSLEAGAWITYNEQFF.